The sequence of this T cell receptor (beta chain) was determined in a study of regulatory T cells in long-lasting Graves disease. General study findings and limits: Favored gene segments in persistent disease were TRBV28, TRBJ1-2 and TRBJ2-5.

The sample's time point: newly diagnosed GD, antithyroid drugs for less than 3 months. RNA extracted from PBMCs served as the sequencing template. Building the TCR beta libraries relied on iRepertoire HTBI primers, and CDR3 regions underwent Arm-PCR. Using its own MiXCR run on the multiplex PCR reads, TCRdb lists one record per CDR3 protein. This sample has about 540,000 distinct CDR3 sequences, with roughly 13% found just once. Trimming stripped 8 bases from V and 6 bases from J, with 2 bases between. CDR3 length: 9 residues. Germline V CDR1 and CDR2: SNHLY, FYNNEI. This clonotype appeared many times. What it recognizes is unknown. The sample also formed part of further work on T cells in Graves' hyperthyroidism and ophthalmopathy.

This sequence joins TRBV2 and TRBJ1-5; D not resolved. This receptor was identified in a man aged 25-40 years with Graves disease. The source was peripheral blood mononuclear cells (PBMCs), collected at new diagnosis, from a patient treated with antithyroid drugs. In DNA, the CDR3 is TGTGCCAGCGCTCAGCCCCAGCATTTT. This gives the protein CASAQPQHF.